The sequence of this T cell receptor (beta chain) was determined in a study of cytomegalovirus exposure and HLA in healthy donors. Per germline, CDR1 SGDLS and CDR2 YYNGEE. The CDR3 is 17 residues long. The V and J ends lost 4 bases and 5 bases, in that order; junction bases with no gene match: 16. It was with 60 Vbeta and 13 Jbeta primers that the PCR ran. Repertoires were generated with immunoSEQ multiplex PCR, while TCRdb's copy carries only in-frame clones and drops some. The table shows some 150,000 clones, with roughly four fifths occurring only once. This clone was seen only once. The antigen is unknown. Findings and limits, study-wide: Certain sequence variants were highly shared and formed a cluster, and this cluster was likely a sequencing artifact. Cytomegalovirus-associated TCR beta chains were listed, numbering 150 to 200.

The receptor was isolated from a man in his forties or fifties in good health and CMV-seropositive. Sequenced material: PBMCs. The rearrangement uses TRBV9 and TRBJ2-5; 8 bases map to TRBD1. CDR3 sequence reads: CASSPDSWTGYGETQYF. CDR3 DNA sequence: TGTGCCAGCAGCCCAGACAGTTGGACAGGGTACGGGGAGACCCAGTACTTC.